Sequencing of this T cell receptor (beta chain) was carried out in a study of blood T cells in healthy people across ages. The CDR3 is made up of 17 amino acids. Trimming at V came to 1 base and at J to 5 bases, leaving 10 bases not matched to a gene. Germline V gene lookup returns CDR1 SGHKS and CDR2 YYEKEE (reference sequence). With respect to this clonotype: What it binds is not known.

Findings of the study overall: In the absence of known donor CMV status, changes in expanded clonotypes were possibly confounded.

A J-beta primer mix and a sample-barcoded 5' primer were used in a second PCR of roughly 7 to 12 cycles. TCRdb re-analysed the 5' RACE reads in MiXCR, keeping a single row per CDR3 protein. The data show 1.5 million to 2 million distinct CDR3 sequences, 28% seen once. This clonotype originated in a woman aged 25 to 39 in good health. Input material: blood. The chain has TRBV5-5 and TRBJ2-2; 8 bases line up with TRBD2. Here the CDR3 reads CASSLLSAGGGTGELFF. The CDR3 nucleotides are TGTGCCAGCAGCTTGTTATCCGCGGGGGGCGGGACCGGGGAGCTGTTTTTT.